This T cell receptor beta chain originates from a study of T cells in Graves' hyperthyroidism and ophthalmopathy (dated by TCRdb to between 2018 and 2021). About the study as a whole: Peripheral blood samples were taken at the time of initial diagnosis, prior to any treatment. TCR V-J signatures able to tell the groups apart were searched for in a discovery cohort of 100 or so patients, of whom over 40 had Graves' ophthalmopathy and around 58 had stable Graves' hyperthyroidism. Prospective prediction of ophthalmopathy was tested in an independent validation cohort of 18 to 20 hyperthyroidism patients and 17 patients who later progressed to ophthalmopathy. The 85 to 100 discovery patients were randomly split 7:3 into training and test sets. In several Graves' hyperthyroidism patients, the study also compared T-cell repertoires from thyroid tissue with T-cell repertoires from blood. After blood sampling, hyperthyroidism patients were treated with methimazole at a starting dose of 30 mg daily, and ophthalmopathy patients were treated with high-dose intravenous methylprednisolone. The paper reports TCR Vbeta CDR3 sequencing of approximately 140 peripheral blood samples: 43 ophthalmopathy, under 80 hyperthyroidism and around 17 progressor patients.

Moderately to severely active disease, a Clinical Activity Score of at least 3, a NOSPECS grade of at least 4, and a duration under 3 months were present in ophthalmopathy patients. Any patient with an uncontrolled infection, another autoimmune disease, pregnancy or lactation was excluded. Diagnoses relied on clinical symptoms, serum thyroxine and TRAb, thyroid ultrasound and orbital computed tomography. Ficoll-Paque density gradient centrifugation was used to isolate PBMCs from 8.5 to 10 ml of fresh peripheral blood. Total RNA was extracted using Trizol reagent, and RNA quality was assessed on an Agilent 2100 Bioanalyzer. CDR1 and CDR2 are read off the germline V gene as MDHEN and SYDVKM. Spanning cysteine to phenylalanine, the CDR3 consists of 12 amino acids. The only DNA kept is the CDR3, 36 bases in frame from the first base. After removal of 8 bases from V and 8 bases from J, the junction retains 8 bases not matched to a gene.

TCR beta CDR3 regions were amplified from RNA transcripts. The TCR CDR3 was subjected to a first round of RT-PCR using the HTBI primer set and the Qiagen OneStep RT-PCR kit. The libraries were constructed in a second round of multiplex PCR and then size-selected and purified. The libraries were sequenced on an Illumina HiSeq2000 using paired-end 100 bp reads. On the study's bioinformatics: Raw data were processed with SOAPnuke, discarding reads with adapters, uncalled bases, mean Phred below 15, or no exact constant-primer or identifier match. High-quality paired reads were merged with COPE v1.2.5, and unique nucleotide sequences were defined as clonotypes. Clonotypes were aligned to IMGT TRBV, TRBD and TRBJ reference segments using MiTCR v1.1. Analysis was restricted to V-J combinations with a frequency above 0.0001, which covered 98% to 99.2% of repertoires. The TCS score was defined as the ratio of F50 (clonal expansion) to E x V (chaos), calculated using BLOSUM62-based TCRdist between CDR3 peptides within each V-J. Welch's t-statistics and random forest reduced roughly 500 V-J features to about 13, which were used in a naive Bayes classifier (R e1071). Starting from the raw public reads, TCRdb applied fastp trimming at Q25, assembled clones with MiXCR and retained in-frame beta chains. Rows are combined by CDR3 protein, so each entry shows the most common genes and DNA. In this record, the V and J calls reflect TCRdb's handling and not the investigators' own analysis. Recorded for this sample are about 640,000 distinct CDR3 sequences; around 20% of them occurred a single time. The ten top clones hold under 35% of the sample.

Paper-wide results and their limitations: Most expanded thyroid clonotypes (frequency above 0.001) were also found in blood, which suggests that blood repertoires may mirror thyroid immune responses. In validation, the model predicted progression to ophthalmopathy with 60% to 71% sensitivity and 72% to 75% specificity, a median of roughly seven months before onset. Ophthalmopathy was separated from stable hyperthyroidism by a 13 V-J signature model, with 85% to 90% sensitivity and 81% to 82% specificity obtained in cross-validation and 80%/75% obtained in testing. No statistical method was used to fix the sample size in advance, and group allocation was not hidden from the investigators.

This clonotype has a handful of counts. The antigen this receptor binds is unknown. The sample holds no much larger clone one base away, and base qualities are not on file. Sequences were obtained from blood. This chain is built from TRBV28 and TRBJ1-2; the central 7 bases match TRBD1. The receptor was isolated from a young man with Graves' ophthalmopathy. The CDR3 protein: CASVTGFRGYTF. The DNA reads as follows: TGTGCCAGCGTGACAGGGTTTCGCGGCTACACCTTC.